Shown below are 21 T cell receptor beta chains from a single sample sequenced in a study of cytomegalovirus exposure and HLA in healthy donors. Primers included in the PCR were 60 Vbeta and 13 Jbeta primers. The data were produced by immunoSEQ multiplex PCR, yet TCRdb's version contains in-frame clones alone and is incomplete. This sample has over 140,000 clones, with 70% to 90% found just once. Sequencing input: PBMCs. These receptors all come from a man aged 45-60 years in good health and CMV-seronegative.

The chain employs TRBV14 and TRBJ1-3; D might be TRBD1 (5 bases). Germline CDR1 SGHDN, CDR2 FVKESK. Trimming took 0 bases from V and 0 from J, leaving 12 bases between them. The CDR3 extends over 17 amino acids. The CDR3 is CASSQELQESSGNTIYF. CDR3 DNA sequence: TGTGCCAGCAGCCAAGAATTACAGGAGAGCTCTGGAAACACCATATATTTT.

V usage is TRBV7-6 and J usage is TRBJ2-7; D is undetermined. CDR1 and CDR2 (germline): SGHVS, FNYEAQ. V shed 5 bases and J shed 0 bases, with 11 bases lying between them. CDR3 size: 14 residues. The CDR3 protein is CASSPGLNSYEQYF. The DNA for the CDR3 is TGTGCCAGCAGCCCCGGTCTTAACTCCTACGAGCAGTACTTC.

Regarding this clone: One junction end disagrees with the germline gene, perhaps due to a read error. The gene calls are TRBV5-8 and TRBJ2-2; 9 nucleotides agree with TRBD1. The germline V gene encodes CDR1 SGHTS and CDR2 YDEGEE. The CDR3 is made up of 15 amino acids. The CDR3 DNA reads TGTGCCAGCAGCAAAGACAGGGGGAACGCCGGGGAGCTGTTTTTT. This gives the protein CASSKDRGNAGELFF.

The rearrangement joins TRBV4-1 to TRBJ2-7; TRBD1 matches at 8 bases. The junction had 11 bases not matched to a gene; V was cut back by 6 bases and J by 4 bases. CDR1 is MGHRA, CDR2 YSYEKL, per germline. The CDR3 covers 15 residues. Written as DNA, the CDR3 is TGCGCCAGCAGTCATCCCGGGACAGGCAAATACGAGCAGTACTTC. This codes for CASSHPGTGKYEQYF.

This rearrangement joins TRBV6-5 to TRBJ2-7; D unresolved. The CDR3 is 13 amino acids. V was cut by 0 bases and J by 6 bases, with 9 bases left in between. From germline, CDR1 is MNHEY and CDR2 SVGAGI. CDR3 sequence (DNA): TGTGCCAGCAGTTACTCTGGGCCCACCGAGCAGTACTTC. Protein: CASSYSGPTEQYF.

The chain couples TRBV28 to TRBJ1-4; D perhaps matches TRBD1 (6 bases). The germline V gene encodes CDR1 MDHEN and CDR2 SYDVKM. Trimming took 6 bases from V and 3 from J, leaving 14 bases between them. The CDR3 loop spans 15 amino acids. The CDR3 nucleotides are TGTGCCAGCAGAGAGTTCAGGGGAGCTAATGAAAAACTGTTTTTT. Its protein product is CASREFRGANEKLFF.

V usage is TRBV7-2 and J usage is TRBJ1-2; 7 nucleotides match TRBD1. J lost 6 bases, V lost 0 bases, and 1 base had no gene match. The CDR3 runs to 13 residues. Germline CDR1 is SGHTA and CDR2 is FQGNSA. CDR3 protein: CASSLAQGNGYTF. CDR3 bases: TGTGCCAGCAGCTTAGCACAGGGGAATGGCTACACCTTC.

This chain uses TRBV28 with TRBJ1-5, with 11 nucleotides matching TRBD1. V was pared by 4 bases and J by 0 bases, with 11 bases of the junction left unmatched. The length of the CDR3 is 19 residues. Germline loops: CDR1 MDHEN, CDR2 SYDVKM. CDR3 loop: CASSSPGQGAWHSNQPQHF. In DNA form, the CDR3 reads TGTGCCAGCAGTTCCCCCGGACAGGGGGCTTGGCATAGCAATCAGCCCCAGCATTTT.

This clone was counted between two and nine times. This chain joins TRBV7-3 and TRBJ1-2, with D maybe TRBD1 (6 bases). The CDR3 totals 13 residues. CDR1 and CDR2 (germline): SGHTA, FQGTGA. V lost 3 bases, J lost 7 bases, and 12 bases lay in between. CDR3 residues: CASSFEQGFGYTF. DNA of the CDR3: TGTGCCAGCAGCTTCGAACAGGGTTTTGGCTACACCTTC.

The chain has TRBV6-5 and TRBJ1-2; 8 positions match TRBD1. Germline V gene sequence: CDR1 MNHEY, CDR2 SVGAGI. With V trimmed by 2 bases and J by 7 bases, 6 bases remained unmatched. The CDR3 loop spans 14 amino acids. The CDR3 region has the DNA TGTGCCAGCAGTTACGGCAGGGGGCTTGGTGGCTACACCTTC. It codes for CASSYGRGLGGYTF.

The CDR3 DNA sequence: TGCGCCACCACCTTCGGGGGACCAGGAAACACTGAAGCTTTCTTT. Translating it yields CATTFGGPGNTEAFF. V and J are TRBV5-1 and TRBJ1-1; possibly TRBD1 for D (5 bases). Germline loops: CDR1 SGHRS, CDR2 YFSETQ. Trimming removed 9 bases at V and 2 bases at J, with 20 bases between. The CDR3 is 15 residues long.

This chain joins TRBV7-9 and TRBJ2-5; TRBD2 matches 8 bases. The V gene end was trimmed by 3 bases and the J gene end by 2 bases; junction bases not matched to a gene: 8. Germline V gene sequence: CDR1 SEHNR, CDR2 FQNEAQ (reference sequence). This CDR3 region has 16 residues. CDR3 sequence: CASSFSSGGLQETQYF. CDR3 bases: TGTGCCAGCAGCTTTTCGAGCGGGGGACTGCAAGAGACCCAGTACTTC.

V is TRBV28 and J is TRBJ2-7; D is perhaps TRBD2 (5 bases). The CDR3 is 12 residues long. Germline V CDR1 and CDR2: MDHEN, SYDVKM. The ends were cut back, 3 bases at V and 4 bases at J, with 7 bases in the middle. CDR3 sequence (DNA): TGTGCCAGCAGTTTGGGCGGGTACGAGCAGTACTTC. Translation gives CASSLGGYEQYF.

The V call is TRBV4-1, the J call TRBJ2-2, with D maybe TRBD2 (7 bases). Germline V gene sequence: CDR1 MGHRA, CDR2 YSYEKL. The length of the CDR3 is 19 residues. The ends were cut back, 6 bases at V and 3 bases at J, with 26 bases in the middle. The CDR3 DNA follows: TGCGCCAGCAGAGGACAGCTACTAGCGAAGGGGAGTTACACCGGGGAGCTGTTTTTT. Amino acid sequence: CASRGQLLAKGSYTGELFF.

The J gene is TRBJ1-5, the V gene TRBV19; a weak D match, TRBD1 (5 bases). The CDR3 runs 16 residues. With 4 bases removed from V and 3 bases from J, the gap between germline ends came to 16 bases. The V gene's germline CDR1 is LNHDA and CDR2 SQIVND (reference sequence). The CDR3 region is CASSRNDLGLNQPQHF. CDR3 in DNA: TGTGCCAGTAGTAGAAATGATTTGGGGCTCAATCAGCCCCAGCATTTT.

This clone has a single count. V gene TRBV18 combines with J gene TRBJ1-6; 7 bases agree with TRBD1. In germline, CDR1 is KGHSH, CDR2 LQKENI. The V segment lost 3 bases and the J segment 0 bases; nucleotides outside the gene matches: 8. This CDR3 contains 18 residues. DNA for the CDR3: TGTGCCAGCTCACCCAAGGACAGGACCAGCTCCTATAATTCACCCCTCCACTTT. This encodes CASSPKDRTSSYNSPLHF.

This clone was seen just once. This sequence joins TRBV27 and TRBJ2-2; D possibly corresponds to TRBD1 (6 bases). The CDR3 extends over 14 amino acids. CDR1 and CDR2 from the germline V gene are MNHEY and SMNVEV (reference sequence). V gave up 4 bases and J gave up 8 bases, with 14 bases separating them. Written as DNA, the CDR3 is TGTGCCAGCAGTTCTGACAGGAGCGCTGGGGAGCTGTTTTTT. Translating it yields CASSSDRSAGELFF.

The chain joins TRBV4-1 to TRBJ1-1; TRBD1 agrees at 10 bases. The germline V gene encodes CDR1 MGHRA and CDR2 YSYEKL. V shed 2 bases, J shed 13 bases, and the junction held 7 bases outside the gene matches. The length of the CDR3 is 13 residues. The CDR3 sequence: CASSQFVGQGLFF. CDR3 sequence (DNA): TGCGCCAGCAGCCAATTCGTGGGACAGGGGCTTTTCTTT.

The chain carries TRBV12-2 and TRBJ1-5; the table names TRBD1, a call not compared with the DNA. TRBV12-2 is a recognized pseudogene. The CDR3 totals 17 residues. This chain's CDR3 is CASRLARVPGREQPQHF. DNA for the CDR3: TGTGCAAGTCGCTTAGCGCGAGTTCCTGGCAGGGAACAGCCCCAGCATTTT.

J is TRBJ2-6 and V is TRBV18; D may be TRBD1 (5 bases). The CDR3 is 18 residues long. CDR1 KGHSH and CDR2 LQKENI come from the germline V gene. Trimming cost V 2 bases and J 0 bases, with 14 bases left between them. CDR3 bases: TGTGCCAGCTCACCAAGTAGGGGATTCTACTCTGGGGCCAACGTCCTGACTTTC. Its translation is CASSPSRGFYSGANVLTF.

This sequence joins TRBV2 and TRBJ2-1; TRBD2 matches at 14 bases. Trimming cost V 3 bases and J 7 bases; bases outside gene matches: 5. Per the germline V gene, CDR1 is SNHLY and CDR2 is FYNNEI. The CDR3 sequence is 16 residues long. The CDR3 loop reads CASSDPGTSGRNEQFF. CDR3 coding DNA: TGTGCCAGCAGTGACCCCGGGACTAGCGGGAGAAATGAGCAGTTCTTC.